The clone carrying this T cell receptor (beta chain) was recorded many times. No antigen is known for it. The data were obtained in a study of early T cells in non-severe SARS-CoV-2 infection. Study background: Chains stayed unpaired after sequencing of bulk RNA from unsorted whole blood.

Unique molecular identifiers (one per individual cDNA molecule) were attached. Via MiXCR, TCRdb re-called the 5' RACE reads, giving one row per CDR3 protein. This sample has around 55,000 distinct CDR3 sequences, with under 8% found just once. Study-wide results and limits: VDJdb-based annotation leaned toward anti-spike CD8 responses and missed private and CD4 specificities.

Sequenced here: whole blood, sampled at baseline. The TCR sequence derives from an adult who was a healthcare worker with PCR-confirmed SARS-CoV-2 infection or an uninfected control (not recorded which).

The CDR3 spells CSVTENYGYTF. DNA of the CDR3: TGCAGCGTTACAGAGAACTATGGCTACACCTTC. The V call is TRBV29-1, the J call TRBJ1-2, with no clear D. Germline-derived CDR1 and CDR2 are SQVTM and ANQGSEA. The CDR3 length is 11 residues. The V end was cut by 5 bases, the J end by 2 bases, with 6 bases between.